This T cell receptor (beta chain) was captured in a study of T-cell memory formation after mild COVID-19. Findings of the study overall: A subset of responding clones appeared in pre-infection memory, suggesting cross-reactive memory joined.

TCRdb analysed the 5' RACE reads with MiXCR anew, one entry per CDR3 protein. The table shows 140,000 to 150,000 distinct CDR3 sequences, with 15% to 20% occurring only once. Trimming pared 5 bases from V and 1 base from J, leaving 12 bases between. CDR1 SEHNR and CDR2 FQNEAQ come from the germline V gene (reference sequence). This CDR3 has 14 residues. This clonotype was found many times. Its target is unknown. The sequence was obtained from an adult woman who had mild COVID-19 (a few samples of this study predate the infection). Cell type and time point are not known. The sequenced sample was PBMCs or a T cell subset sorted from them (not recorded which). V gene TRBV7-9 combines with J gene TRBJ2-7, with D perhaps matching TRBD1 or TRBD2 (5 bases each). The CDR3 DNA reads as TGTGCCAGCAGCCCGGGGACCAATTCCTACGAGCAGTACTTC. It encodes CASSPGTNSYEQYF.